A single sample is the source of the 18 T cell receptor beta chains below, sequenced in a study of blood T cell repertoires in COVID-19. Repertoires were generated with immunoSEQ multiplex PCR, while TCRdb's copy carries only in-frame clones and drops some. The table includes about 190,000 clones, roughly nine tenths detected once. Sample: peripheral blood. The receptors were sampled from a man between 25 and 39 years old with acute or convalescent COVID-19.

In this sample, this clone turned up a few times. The rearrangement joins TRBV19 to TRBJ2-7, with TRBD1 matching over 8 bases. There are 13 residues in the CDR3. CDR1 and CDR2 from the germline V gene are LNHDA and SQIVND (reference sequence). V trimming: 9 bases; J trimming: 0 bases; junction bases outside the gene matches: 4. CDR3 sequence (DNA): TGTGCCAGCCGGGACAGGAACTCCTACGAGCAGTACTTC. The encoded protein is CASRDRNSYEQYF.

This clone has a handful of counts. The rearrangement links TRBV28 to TRBJ2-4, with a possible D match to TRBD1 (5 bases). The germline CDR1 and CDR2 sequences are MDHEN and SYDVKM. The V end was cut by 8 bases, the J end by 3 bases, with 14 bases between. CDR3 size: 14 residues. This CDR3 is CASRGWGGKNIQYF. CDR3 DNA sequence: TGTGCCAGCCGAGGATGGGGCGGCAAAAACATTCAGTACTTC.

This clone was counted between two and nine times. The rearrangement uses TRBV5-4 and TRBJ2-3; D is ambiguous. From germline, CDR1 is SGHNT and CDR2 YYREEE (reference sequence). This CDR3 comprises 13 residues. Trimming removed 2 bases from V and 4 bases from J, with 8 bases in between. CDR3 sequence: CASSFSPADTQYF. CDR3 sequence (DNA): TGTGCCAGCAGCTTCTCTCCGGCAGATACGCAGTATTTT.

The chain carries TRBV12-3 or TRBV12-4 and TRBJ1-2, with 8 bases identical to TRBD1. After removal of 5 bases from V and 7 bases from J, the junction contained 6 bases not matched to a gene. The CDR3 is 13 residues long. CDR3 loop: CASSQGARLGYTF. CDR3 nucleotide sequence: TGTGCCAGCAGTCAGGGGGCGCGACTTGGCTACACCTTC.

The chain combines TRBV2 with TRBJ1-3, with TRBD1 identical over 9 bases. Looked up from germline, CDR1 is SNHLY and CDR2 is FYNNEI. The V segment lost 7 bases and the J segment 2 bases; nucleotides outside the gene matches: 12. The CDR3 length is 17 residues. The CDR3 DNA sequence: TGTGCCAGCAACCCGCGGGGGACAGGGAGGGCTGGAAACACCATATATTTT. Its protein product is CASNPRGTGRAGNTIYF. The full variable domain, completed using reference TRBV2 and TRBJ1-3, is EPEVTQTPSHQVTQMGQEVILRCVPISNHLYFYWYRQILGQKVEFLVSFYNNEISEKSEIFDDQFSVERPDGSNFTLKIRSTKLEDSAMYFCASNPRGTGRAGNTIYFGEGSWLTVV.

The chain employs TRBV11-1 and TRBJ1-2; 7 positions agree with TRBD1. Germline CDR1 reads SGHAT; CDR2 reads FQDESV (reference sequence). Unmatched junction bases numbered 7, after V lost 3 bases and J lost 6 bases. The CDR3 loop spans 14 amino acids. CDR3: CASSFRQGRNGYTF. Here the CDR3 DNA reads TGTGCCAGCAGCTTTCGACAGGGCCGTAATGGCTACACCTTC.

The chain has TRBV9 and TRBJ2-2, with D maybe TRBD1 (6 bases). V gave up 0 bases and J gave up 4 bases, with 13 bases separating them. The CDR3 has 16 residues. CDR1 SGDLS and CDR2 YYNGEE come from the germline V gene. Written as DNA, the CDR3 is TGTGCCAGCAGCGTAGCCGGTTACAGGGCCACCGGGGAGCTGTTTTTT. This gives the protein CASSVAGYRATGELFF.

This clone was recorded once. The chain joins TRBV5-1 to TRBJ2-1; 11 positions match TRBD2. Per germline, CDR1 SGHRS and CDR2 YFSETQ. The CDR3 sequence is 17 residues long. The J segment lost 1 base and the V segment lost 4 bases, leaving 7 bases of the junction unmatched. The chain's CDR3 is CASSTTASGGSYNEQFF. The CDR3 DNA reads as TGCGCCAGCAGCACAACGGCTAGCGGGGGGTCCTACAATGAGCAGTTCTTC. Drawing the rest from reference TRBV5-1 and TRBJ2-1, the complete variable domain is KAGVTQTPRYLIKTRGQQVTLSCSPISGHRSVSWYQQTPGQGLQFLFEYFSETQRNKGNFPGRFSGRQFSNSRSEMNVSTLELGDSALYLCASSTTASGGSYNEQFFGPGTRLTVL.

V is TRBV4-2 and J is TRBJ2-2; D gene unclear. CDR3 length: 12 residues. Germline V gene sequence: CDR1 LGHNA, CDR2 YNFKEQ. The V and J ends lost 3 bases and 5 bases respectively, with 4 bases between them. The CDR3 DNA reads as TGTGCCAGCAGCCATGTAACCGGGGAGCTGTTTTTT. It encodes CASSHVTGELFF.

In DNA, the CDR3 is TGTGCCTGGAGTGAATACAGCGGGGGGAATGAGCAGTTCTTC. Translation: CAWSEYSGGNEQFF. The genes are TRBV30 and TRBJ2-1, with 9 nucleotides matching TRBD2. CDR1 GTSNPN and CDR2 SVGIG come from the germline V gene (reference sequence). The V segment lost 1 base and the J segment 7 bases; nucleotides outside the gene matches: 5. The CDR3 length is 14 residues. The full variable domain, in which reference TRBV30 and TRBJ2-1 provide the parts outside the CDR3, is SQTIHQWPATLVQPVGSPLSLECTVEGTSNPNLYWYRQAAGRGLQLLFYSVGIGQISSEVPQNLSASRPQDRQFILSSKKLLLSDSGFYLCAWSEYSGGNEQFFGPGTRLTVL.

This clone was observed a single time. The chain uses TRBV11-1 and TRBJ2-7, with TRBD2 identical over 7 bases. After removal of 1 base from V and 5 bases from J, the junction contained 2 bases not matched to a gene. The CDR3 spans 13 residues. Germline CDR1 is SGHAT and CDR2 is FQDESV (reference sequence). Here the CDR3 reads CASSLGLANEQYF. CDR3 nucleotides: TGTGCCAGCAGCTTAGGACTAGCCAACGAGCAGTACTTC.

The chain joins TRBV24-1 to TRBJ2-2; no clear D. Germline V gene lookup returns CDR1 KGHDR and CDR2 SFDVKD. The V end lost 6 bases, the J end lost 5 bases, and 6 bases lay between the germline ends. The CDR3 length is 12 residues. The CDR3: CATSSRTGELFF. The DNA of the CDR3 is TGTGCCACCAGTAGTAGAACCGGGGAGCTGTTTTTT.

J is TRBJ1-1 and V is TRBV9, with a weak D call TRBD1 (5 bases). V lost 0 bases and J lost 0, with 9 bases in between. CDR3 length: 15 amino acids. Germline V CDR1 and CDR2: SGDLS, YYNGEE. The CDR3 loop reads CASSVGGLMNTEAFF. The CDR3 nucleotides are TGTGCCAGCAGCGTAGGGGGCCTAATGAACACTGAAGCTTTCTTT.

The chain uses TRBV5-6 and TRBJ2-5, with TRBD1 as a possible D gene (5 bases). With 4 bases removed from V and 3 bases from J, the gap between germline ends came to 10 bases. This CDR3 has 13 amino acids. Germline V lookup: CDR1 SGHDT, CDR2 YYEEEE. The CDR3 loop reads CASSLGREETQYF. In DNA form, the CDR3 reads TGTGCCAGCAGCCTTGGCAGGGAAGAGACCCAGTACTTC.

CDR3 nucleotide sequence: TGTGCCAGCAGCGTAGACAGCGGTGAGCAGTTCTTC. As protein: CASSVDSGEQFF. This chain joins TRBV9 and TRBJ2-1; tentatively, D is TRBD2 (5 bases). The CDR3 length is 12 residues. Looked up from germline, CDR1 is SGDLS and CDR2 is YYNGEE. V lost 0 bases, J lost 9 bases, and 7 bases lay in between.

This chain joins TRBV21-1 and TRBJ1-3. TRBV21-1 is a known pseudogene. The CDR3 runs 15 residues. The CDR3 DNA sequence: TGTGCCAGCAGCAAAGGAGGCAGAAGAGGAAACACCATATATTTT. Protein: CASSKGGRRGNTIYF.

The rearrangement uses TRBV25-1 and TRBJ2-7; D might be TRBD1 (5 bases). V lost 9 bases to trimming and J lost 4 bases, with 10 bases between them. The germline gives CDR1 MGHDK, CDR2 SYGVNS. The CDR3 is made up of 11 amino acids. The CDR3 is CASGAGYEQYF. CDR3 DNA sequence: TGTGCCAGTGGGGCAGGGTACGAGCAGTACTTC.

This chain links TRBV30 with TRBJ1-5, with 11 bases aligning to TRBD1. V shed 6 bases and J 3 bases; nucleotides not matched to a gene: 4. Per germline, CDR1 GTSNPN and CDR2 SVGIG (reference sequence). The CDR3 length is 14 residues. As DNA, the CDR3 is TGTGCCTGCCGGGACAGGGGGACCAATCAGCCCCAGCATTTT. Translation: CACRDRGTNQPQHF.